This T cell receptor (beta chain) was recorded in a study of naive and memory T cell subsets. Study-wide findings and caveats: Possibly reflecting memory cells re-expressing CD45RA, a few larger clonotypes occurred in naive repertoires, especially CD8. Expression changes during T cell differentiation may affect RNA-based TCR counts.

Germline lookup yields CDR1 MDHEN and CDR2 SYDVKM. Trimming took 3 bases from V and 5 from J, leaving 11 bases between them. The CDR3 consists of 14 residues. An equimolar mix of two oligonucleotides served as the beta constant-region primer for TRBC1 and TRBC2. Four rounds of PCR amplified the ligated cDNA using nested alpha and beta constant-region primers plus SP2. In TCRdb, the UMI-ligation and nested PCR reads were re-called with MiXCR into one record per CDR3 protein. The sample has under 150,000 distinct CDR3 sequences, approximately 20% seen once. On this clonotype itself: As yet, its antigen is unknown.

The sequence was collected from a human donor in good health. Sequenced: naive CD8+ T cells from blood. The gene calls are TRBV28 and TRBJ1-5; D is uncertain. CDR3 residues: CASSFDLDDQPQHF. Written as DNA, the CDR3 is TGTGCCAGCAGTTTCGACTTAGATGATCAGCCCCAGCATTTT.